The source of this T cell receptor beta chain is a study of molecular identifiers for immune sequencing clone quantification (dated by TCRdb to the late 2010s). In the study overall: For a replicate experiment, RNA from about 20,000 or 100,000 naive CD8 T cells was divided into five aliquots, of which four were sequenced. CD8 T cells were used in a methods study to benchmark molecular-identifier clustering-based TCR repertoire sequencing (MIDCIRS) and TCR RNA copy counting. Findings and caveats that apply to the study as a whole: In CMV-specific effector cells, clones with more than 20 RNA copies accounted for over 97% of molecules, whereas in naive cells such clones accounted for under 1%. Naive libraries contained spiked-in Jurkat TCR RNA (roughly 10 copies' worth), which is not part of the donor repertoire. Modeling gave about 3.2 recovered TCR RNA copies per cell versus 8 to 10 by digital PCR, implying roughly 29% capture efficiency. Without barcode sub-clustering, chimeric consensus sequences inflated TCR diversity; chimeras reached as high as 47%. A single cell's worth of spiked-in Jurkat TCR RNA was reported detectable even among 850,000 to 1,000,000 naive CD8 T cells. Identical TCR molecules sharing a barcode could cause highly expanded clone sizes to be underestimated.

Libraries of naive CD8 T cells were built from anywhere between about 17,000 and 1,000,000 sorted cells, with 10%, 30% or 50% of the purified RNA used. On a BD FACSAria II, naive CD8 T cells were FACS-sorted as CD8+CD4-CCR7+CD45RA+ and collected into RLT Plus buffer. Detection sensitivity was tested by spiking Jurkat RNA equal to roughly ten TCR copies' worth into samples containing roughly 17,000-1,100,000 naive CD8 T cells. Enrichment of CD8 T cells was done with RosetteSep CD8+ T Cell Enrichment Cocktail plus Ficoll-Paque, and ACK red cell lysis came afterward. The germline V gene (reference sequence) specifies MNHEY as CDR1 and SMNVEV as CDR2. The CDR3, cysteine through phenylalanine, is 15 amino acids long. CDR3 DNA only is kept here, 45 bases in frame from base 1. The V end loses 3 bases and the J end loses 1 base, and a stretch of 11 bases separates them. This clonotype showed up just a few times. The specificity of this receptor is unknown. One base away lies a much larger clone, so this may be a sequencing read error.

The method was PCR. The sequencing machine was a NextSeq 500. Bulk TCR libraries were made following a previously described method, with the TCR primers given in Table S5. The Qiagen AllPrep DNA/RNA kit was used to purify total RNA. Before analysis, reads from multiple sequencing runs of one library were combined. The source study handled its data this way. Reads were retained only if the reads had an exact TCR constant sequence, and the retained reads were trimmed to 150 nt and grouped according to their 12-nt molecular barcodes. Reads within each barcode group were sub-clustered using a 15% Levenshtein threshold, and quality-weighted consensus sequences were constructed for each RNA molecule. Non-functional sequences were discarded, and so were lower-count sequences lying one edit away from another sequence. On the basis of fitting two negative binomial distributions, barcode sub-clusters with fewer than 20% of the maximum read count were discarded. The public sequencing data were trimmed at Q25 with fastp and processed into clonotypes with MiXCR by TCRdb, which kept only in-frame beta chains. Identical CDR3 protein sequences are pooled into one entry, listed with their most common genes and DNA. These V and J calls are TCRdb output, not the study's own analysis. The sample has more than 95,000 distinct CDR3 sequences on record, around 24% of them singletons. Clones ranked in the top ten supply 0.94% of the sample.

Rearrangement joined TRBV27 to TRBJ2-3, with the D gene not clear enough to name. The sequence came from a human donor in good health. Some libraries in this study had Jurkat cell RNA spiked in. Sequencing was carried out using naive CD8+ T cells from blood, with Jurkat cell RNA spiked in. Sample cell subset or site, as interpreted from the label and publication: FACS-sorted CD8+CD4-CCR7+CD45RA+ naive T cells. The CDR3: CASSFGPPGTDTQYF. Here is the DNA: TGTGCCAGCAGTTTCGGGCCCCCTGGCACAGATACGCAGTATTTT.